These T cell receptor beta chains were read from a single sample in a study of blood T cell repertoires in COVID-19. Produced via immunoSEQ multiplex PCR; TCRdb's table is partial and in-frame only. The sample includes tens of thousands of clones, almost 85% of them seen just once. The sample comprised peripheral blood. These receptors were obtained from a woman of 80 years or more with acute or convalescent COVID-19. The CDR3 runs from the conserved cysteine through the conserved F or W. A D gene is named only where the DNA matches it firmly. Clone size is shown for a subset of rows, as once, few, many or a class of expanded clone.

clone size	V gene	D gene	J gene	CDR3 protein	CDR3 DNA
.	TRBV5-4	.	TRBJ1-1	CASSFWGGTEAFF	TGTGCCAGCAGCTTTTGGGGGGGGACTGAAGCTTTCTTT
.	TRBV5-6	TRBD2	TRBJ2-1	CASSLQGPLLAGGYNEQFF	TGTGCCAGCAGCTTGCAGGGCCCACTACTAGCGGGAGGCTACAATGAGCAGTTCTTC
.	TRBV19	TRBD2	TRBJ2-1	CASSIGGIFRGGRSGNEQFF	TGTGCCAGTAGTATAGGTGGGATTTTTCGGGGGGGCCGATCGGGAAATGAGCAGTTCTTC
once	TRBV7-2	.	TRBJ1-2	CASSLEGRRALYGYTF	TGTGCCAGCAGCTTGGAGGGGCGGCGAGCGCTCTATGGCTACACCTTC
.	TRBV28	.	TRBJ2-5	CASSSGGSQETQYF	TGTGCCAGCAGCTCCGGAGGGTCCCAAGAGACCCAGTACTTC
.	TRBV19	TRBD1	TRBJ1-1	CASYPWTGGLGNTEAFF	TGTGCCAGTTACCCCTGGACAGGGGGTTTGGGGAACACTGAAGCTTTCTTT
once	TRBV5-6	.	TRBJ2-7	CASSPRGYEQYF	TGTGCCAGCAGCCCCCGAGGCTACGAGCAGTACTTC
.	TRBV19	.	TRBJ2-5	CASSARKRETQYF	TGTGCCAGTAGTGCGCGGAAAAGGGAGACCCAGTACTTC
.	TRBV18	.	TRBJ2-1	CASSPLTRDEQFF	TGTGCCAGCTCACCGTTGACACGCGATGAGCAGTTCTTC
.	TRBV6-1	.	TRBJ1-1	CASSEEGRGTEAFF	TGTGCCAGCAGTGAAGAGGGCAGGGGCACTGAAGCTTTCTTT
.	TRBV12-3/TRBV12-4	TRBD1	TRBJ1-2	CASSRTGDGYTF	TGTGCCAGCAGCCGGACAGGGGATGGCTACACCTTC
.	TRBV10-3	TRBD2	TRBJ2-7	CASQRELAYEQYF	TGTGCCTCGCAGCGGGAGTTAGCCTACGAGCAGTACTTC
.	TRBV24-1	.	TRBJ2-5	CATSDLRGAGMAETQYF	TGTGCCACCAGTGATTTGCGGGGGGCGGGGATGGCGGAGACCCAGTACTTC
.	TRBV7-2	TRBD1	TRBJ1-5	CASSPQGTGSQPQHF	TGTGCCAGCAGCCCCCAGGGGACAGGGTCCCAGCCCCAGCATTTT
.	TRBV7-9	.	TRBJ2-3	CASSLAGPTDTQYF	TGTGCCAGCAGCTTGGCAGGGCCCACAGATACGCAGTATTTT
.	TRBV9	TRBD1	TRBJ2-7	CASSVRTGSDEQYF	TGTGCCAGCAGCGTGCGGACAGGGTCTGACGAGCAGTACTTC
.	TRBV19	.	TRBJ1-5	CASSTFQGGIGGSNQPQHF	TGTGCCAGTAGCACGTTCCAGGGCGGGATAGGCGGTAGCAATCAGCCCCAGCATTTT
.	TRBV7-9	.	TRBJ1-2	CASSLFAANYGYTF	TGTGCCAGCAGCTTATTCGCAGCTAACTATGGCTACACCTTC
few	TRBV7-2	.	TRBJ1-5	CASSPLVSNQPQHF	TGTGCCAGCAGCCCCCTCGTTAGCAATCAGCCCCAGCATTTT
few	TRBV10-1	.	TRBJ2-2	CASGDRMNTGELFF	TGCGCCAGTGGAGACAGGATGAACACCGGGGAGCTGTTTTTT
.	TRBV6-6	TRBD1	TRBJ2-7	CASNPTGEVSEQYF	TGTGCCAGCAACCCGACAGGGGAAGTCTCCGAGCAGTACTTC
.	TRBV6-1	TRBD1	TRBJ2-2	CASSDTQGFPGELFF	TGTGCCAGCAGTGACACACAGGGGTTCCCCGGGGAGCTGTTTTTT
.	TRBV7-2	TRBD2	TRBJ2-3	CASSLGGGQRLAGGTQYF	TGTGCCAGCAGCTTAGGTGGGGGCCAAAGGCTAGCGGGGGGAACGCAGTATTTT
once	TRBV7-2	TRBD1	TRBJ1-2	CASSLALTGGTSYGYTF	TGTGCCAGCAGCTTAGCGCTGACAGGGGGCACCTCTTATGGCTACACCTTC
.	TRBV5-1	TRBD1	TRBJ1-1	CASSWGQVNTEAFF	TGCGCCAGCAGCTGGGGACAGGTGAACACTGAAGCTTTCTTT
few	TRBV19	TRBD1	TRBJ1-2	CASSITGGGSVPRGDGYTF	TGTGCCAGTAGTATAACAGGGGGCGGATCCGTGCCCCGAGGTGACGGCTACACCTTC
.	TRBV10-3	TRBD2	TRBJ2-3	CAISDPSGTTDTQYF	TGTGCCATCAGTGACCCCAGCGGGACCACAGATACGCAGTATTTT
once	TRBV5-1	TRBD1	TRBJ2-3	CASSSGQEKFTDTQYF	TGCGCCAGCAGTTCCGGACAGGAGAAGTTCACAGATACGCAGTATTTT
.	TRBV7-2	TRBD2	TRBJ2-1	CASSLVAGGRNEQFF	TGTGCCAGCAGCTTGGTAGCGGGAGGGAGGAATGAGCAGTTCTTC